The 29 T cell receptor beta chains given below trace back to one sample, sequenced in a study of CD8+ T cells in alopecia areata. It was cDNA, reverse transcribed from extracted RNA, that served as the sequencing template. Some clones are missing from TCRdb's copy, which holds only in-frame ones; the method was immunoSEQ multiplex PCR. Found here are 250,000 to 350,000 clones, 60% of them singletons; the top ten hold more than 0.85%. Documented treatment: oral pan-JAK inhibitor, 5-10 mg twice daily. The source material was CD4+ T cells sorted from blood, sampled around week 54, from a patient treated with tofacitinib. The receptor source for this set is a human donor with alopecia areata.

Note on this clone: This same CDR3 is encoded by further DNA sequences in the sample. V gene TRBV27 combines with J gene TRBJ1-1; D gene uncertain. Trimming removed 3 bases at V and 0 bases at J, with 5 bases between. The CDR3 totals 13 residues. From germline, CDR1 is MNHEY and CDR2 SMNVEV (reference sequence). Here the CDR3 reads CASSFLLNTEAFF. CDR3 sequence (DNA): TGTGCCAGCAGTTTCCTCCTGAACACTGAAGCTTTCTTT.

The chain has TRBV29-1 and TRBJ2-6; 7 bases fit TRBD1. The germline V gene has CDR1 SQVTM and CDR2 ANQGSEA. V shed 6 bases and J 1 base; nucleotides not matched to a gene: 15. The CDR3 length is 18 residues. The CDR3 DNA is TGCAGCGTCAGACATTGGGACAGCTCGAATTCTGGGGCCAACGTCCTGACTTTC. Translation: CSVRHWDSSNSGANVLTF.

Written as DNA, the CDR3 is TGTGCCTGGAGTCCCGGGGCAGGCCAAGAGACCCAGTACTTC. Its translation: CAWSPGAGQETQYF. The rearrangement links TRBV30 to TRBJ2-5; D is tentatively TRBD1 or TRBD2 (5 bases each). CDR3 length equals 14 residues. Deletions cut 2 bases from V and 1 base from J, with 11 bases between. CDR1 GTSNPN and CDR2 SVGIG come from the germline V gene (reference sequence). Looking up the rest from reference TRBV30 and TRBJ2-5 gives the full variable domain: SQTIHQWPATLVQPVGSPLSLECTVEGTSNPNLYWYRQAAGRGLQLLFYSVGIGQISSEVPQNLSASRPQDRQFILSSKKLLLSDSGFYLCAWSPGAGQETQYFGPGTRLLVL.

The chain combines TRBV25-1 with TRBJ1-1, with D unclear. Trimming cost V 6 bases and J 11 bases, with 13 bases left between them. The germline gives CDR1 MGHDK, CDR2 SYGVNS. The CDR3 extends over 11 amino acids. The CDR3 spells CASRDFFTAFF. For the CDR3, the DNA is TGTGCCAGCAGGGACTTTTTTACGGCTTTCTTT.

Turning to this clone: One base away lies a much larger clone, so this may be a sequencing read error. CDR3 sequence: CASSPGNYGYTF. The CDR3 nucleotides are TGTGCCAGCAGCCCAGGGAACTATGGCTACACCTTC. V is TRBV6-5 and J is TRBJ1-2; maybe TRBD1 (5 bases). The germline V gene encodes CDR1 MNHEY and CDR2 SVGAGI. The length of the CDR3 is 12 residues. The germline V and J ends were trimmed by 6 bases and 2 bases, with 7 bases remaining between them.

This CDR3 reads CASGRSYNSPLHF. The CDR3 DNA reads as TGTGCCAGCGGACGGTCGTATAATTCACCCCTCCACTTT. The chain is built from TRBV11-3 and TRBJ1-6, with D unresolved. Trimming left V 8 bases short and J 4 bases short, with 9 bases between. This CDR3 is 13 amino acids long. Germline CDR1 is SGHNT and CDR2 is YENEEA. The whole variable domain, remainder taken from reference TRBV11-3 and TRBJ1-6, is EAGVVQSPRYKIIEKKQPVAFWCNPISGHNTLYWYLQNLGQGPELLIRYENEEAVDDSQLPKDRFSAERLKGVDSTLKIQPAELGDSAVYLCASGRSYNSPLHFGNGTRLTVT.

The chain links TRBV6-1 to TRBJ2-5, with D possibly called TRBD1 or TRBD2 (6 bases each). Trimming took 8 bases from V and 1 from J, leaving 14 bases between them. Germline CDR1 and CDR2: MNHNS and SASEGT. The CDR3 has 14 amino acids. In nucleotides, the CDR3 is TGTGCCAGCTCAAGGAGGGGGTCCCAAGAGACCCAGTACTTC. Translating gives CASSRRGSQETQYF.

The chain has TRBV9 and TRBJ1-2; D possibly corresponds to TRBD1 (5 bases). The V end was cut by 0 bases, the J end by 3 bases, with 12 bases between. Germline CDR1 SGDLS, CDR2 YYNGEE. The CDR3 is made up of 15 amino acids. CDR3 in DNA: TGTGCCAGCAGCGTAGGTCCGGGGGTAGACTATGGCTACACCTTC. This translates into CASSVGPGVDYGYTF.

The rearrangement uses TRBV30 and TRBJ1-1; the D is unclear. CDR1 GTSNPN and CDR2 SVGIG come from the germline V gene (reference sequence). V was clipped by 5 bases and J by 0 bases, with 10 bases between them. This CDR3 comprises 13 residues. CDR3 residues: CAWGSRLNTEAFF. The DNA of the CDR3 is TGTGCCTGGGGCTCCCGCTTGAACACTGAAGCTTTCTTT.

V usage is TRBV29-1 and J usage is TRBJ1-1; no reliable D call. The V and J ends lost 5 bases and 0 bases respectively, with 7 bases between them. The CDR3 covers 12 residues. CDR1 SQVTM and CDR2 ANQGSEA come from the germline V gene. The CDR3 reads CSVRHMNTEAFF. The DNA for the CDR3 is TGCAGCGTTAGACACATGAACACTGAAGCTTTCTTT.

The chain uses TRBV27 and TRBJ2-7, with no clear D. The CDR3 sequence is 13 residues long. The germline CDR1 and CDR2 sequences are MNHEY and SMNVEV (reference sequence). The ends were cut back, 6 bases at V and 1 base at J, with 10 bases in the middle. The CDR3 region is CASSRVGSYEQYF. CDR3 DNA sequence: TGTGCCAGCAGCCGGGTGGGGTCCTACGAGCAGTACTTC.

The chain uses TRBV29-1 and TRBJ2-2; D ambiguous. Germline values: CDR1 SQVTM, CDR2 ANQGSEA. V lost 0 bases and J 7 bases, leaving 6 bases between the germline ends. The CDR3 runs 12 residues. The CDR3, as DNA: TGCAGCGTTGAAGACGGTCTCGGGGAGCTGTTTTTT. It is translated as CSVEDGLGELFF.

The chain has TRBV9 and TRBJ1-6, with TRBD1 as a possible D gene (5 bases). V lost 0 bases and J 9 bases, leaving 10 bases between the germline ends. The CDR3 runs 14 residues. CDR1 is SGDLS, CDR2 YYNGEE, per germline. DNA for the CDR3: TGTGCCAGCAGCGTAGGAGGGGATCGTTCACCCCTCCACTTT. Amino acids: CASSVGGDRSPLHF.

There are a few counts of this clone. This chain connects TRBV30 to TRBJ1-6; the D gene is possibly TRBD1 (5 bases). Germline V CDR1 and CDR2: GTSNPN, SVGIG (reference sequence). This CDR3 is built from 13 residues. The ends were cut back, 4 bases at V and 5 bases at J, with 9 bases in the middle. The CDR3 here is CAWTGLNNSPLHF. In DNA form, the CDR3 reads TGTGCCTGGACGGGACTCAATAATTCACCCCTCCACTTT.

In this sample, this clone turned up a few times. The CDR3 coding sequence is TGTGCCAGCAGTCGGGACGGGAATAGCAATCAGCCCCAGCATTTT. Encoded protein: CASSRDGNSNQPQHF. The chain has TRBV6-6 and TRBJ1-5; TRBD1 is a possible D gene (5 bases). V dropped 5 bases and J dropped 0 bases, with 11 bases sitting between them. The V gene's germline CDR1 is MNHNY and CDR2 SVGAGI (reference sequence). The CDR3 spans 15 residues.

This clone was counted only a few times. This chain uses TRBV5-1 with TRBJ2-5; D tentatively reads TRBD1 or TRBD2 (5 bases each). Germline-derived CDR1 and CDR2 are SGHRS and YFSETQ. Trimming left V 0 bases short and J 4 bases short, with 7 bases between. There are 13 residues in the CDR3. Written as DNA, the CDR3 is TGCGCCAGCAGCTTGGACGGGACAGAGACCCAGTACTTC. The encoded protein is CASSLDGTETQYF. The full variable domain, with the rest looked up from reference TRBV5-1 and TRBJ2-5, is KAGVTQTPRYLIKTRGQQVTLSCSPISGHRSVSWYQQTPGQGLQFLFEYFSETQRNKGNFPGRFSGRQFSNSRSEMNVSTLELGDSALYLCASSLDGTETQYFGPGTRLLVL.

The CDR3 reads CASSWTGRGTEAFF. As DNA, the CDR3 is TGTGCCAGCTCATGGACAGGGAGGGGCACTGAAGCTTTCTTT. The chain joins TRBV11-3 to TRBJ1-1, with TRBD1 matching over 8 bases. The CDR3 extends over 14 amino acids. Germline loops: CDR1 SGHNT, CDR2 YENEEA. The junction had 9 bases not matched to a gene; V was cut back by 8 bases and J by 4 bases.

This chain links TRBV9 with TRBJ1-4; no clear D gene. V was clipped by 0 bases and J by 5 bases, with 11 bases between them. The CDR3 covers 15 residues. Germline CDR1 is SGDLS and CDR2 is YYNGEE. In DNA form, the CDR3 reads TGTGCCAGCAGCGTAGGAGGCAGATCCAATGAAAAACTGTTTTTT. This encodes CASSVGGRSNEKLFF.

This clone was seen once. The rearrangement joins TRBV18 to TRBJ1-2; TRBD1 is a possible D gene (5 bases). CDR3 length: 16 residues. Trimming cost V 4 bases and J 5 bases, with 20 bases left between them. CDR1 is KGHSH, CDR2 LQKENI, per germline. The DNA for the CDR3 is TGTGCCAGCTCACGCCTTGTTGGGACCTCGGCTTATGGCTACACCTTC. Its protein product is CASSRLVGTSAYGYTF. The full variable domain, in which reference TRBV18 and TRBJ1-2 provide the parts outside the CDR3, is NAGVMQNPRHLVRRRGQEARLRCSPMKGHSHVYWYRQLPEEGLKFMVYLQKENIIDESGMPKERFSAEFPKEGPSILRIQQVVRGDSAAYFCASSRLVGTSAYGYTFGSGTRLTVV.

This clone was detected only a few times. CDR3 residues: CASSPLKRGRLDSPLHF. CDR3 DNA sequence: TGTGCCAGCTCACCGCTAAAGAGGGGGCGCCTGGATTCACCCCTCCACTTT. This chain connects TRBV18 to TRBJ1-6; TRBD1 aligns across 7 bases. The CDR3 consists of 17 residues. With 3 bases clipped from V and 8 bases from J, the junction kept 13 bases outside the gene matches. CDR1 and CDR2 (germline): KGHSH, LQKENI. The variable domain in full, with the rest retrieved from reference TRBV18 and TRBJ1-6, is NAGVMQNPRHLVRRRGQEARLRCSPMKGHSHVYWYRQLPEEGLKFMVYLQKENIIDESGMPKERFSAEFPKEGPSILRIQQVVRGDSAAYFCASSPLKRGRLDSPLHFGNGTRLTVT.

The chain combines TRBV2 with TRBJ1-1; 8 bases agree with TRBD1. Germline CDR1 is SNHLY and CDR2 is FYNNEI. The trim removed 2 bases at V and 3 bases at J, leaving 2 bases unmatched. The CDR3 is made up of 14 amino acids. Written as DNA, the CDR3 is TGTGCCAGCAGTGAACAGGGGGCGGACACTGAAGCTTTCTTT. Protein product: CASSEQGADTEAFF.

J is TRBJ2-4 and V is TRBV5-1; 11 nucleotides agree with TRBD1. The germline V gene encodes CDR1 SGHRS and CDR2 YFSETQ. This CDR3 region has 14 residues. Losses at the gene ends were 3 bases for V and 7 bases for J; bases not matched to a gene: 3. CDR3 in amino acids: CASSSGTGGNIQYF. CDR3 sequence (DNA): TGCGCCAGCAGCTCCGGGACAGGGGGTAACATTCAGTACTTC.

This clone was seen more than once but under ten times. The chain carries TRBV9 and TRBJ2-7; D call uncertain. Trimming removed 0 bases at V and 3 bases at J, with 10 bases between. The CDR3 length is 14 residues. The germline CDR1 and CDR2 sequences are SGDLS and YYNGEE. The CDR3 region has the DNA TGTGCCAGCAGCGTAGCTACCAGTGGCTACGAGCAGTACTTC. Amino acids: CASSVATSGYEQYF.

The V gene is TRBV5-1, the J gene TRBJ2-1, with D possibly TRBD2 on 6 matching bases. Deletions cut 4 bases from V and 0 bases from J, with 14 bases between. Per the germline V gene, CDR1 is SGHRS and CDR2 is YFSETQ. The CDR3 is 16 amino acids. CDR3 amino acids: CASSPRAGSSYNEQFF. DNA for the CDR3: TGCGCCAGCAGCCCCAGGGCGGGGAGCTCCTACAATGAGCAGTTCTTC. The full variable domain, with the rest looked up from reference TRBV5-1 and TRBJ2-1, is KAGVTQTPRYLIKTRGQQVTLSCSPISGHRSVSWYQQTPGQGLQFLFEYFSETQRNKGNFPGRFSGRQFSNSRSEMNVSTLELGDSALYLCASSPRAGSSYNEQFFGPGTRLTVL.

V and J are TRBV29-1 and TRBJ2-5, with a possible D match to TRBD2 (6 bases). CDR3 size: 12 residues. V lost 4 bases, J lost 4 bases, and 10 bases lay in between. Per germline, CDR1 SQVTM and CDR2 ANQGSEA. CDR3: CSVVTSSETQYF. Here the CDR3 DNA reads TGCAGCGTTGTTACTAGCTCAGAGACCCAGTACTTC.

This rearrangement joins TRBV7-3 to TRBJ1-1; D is unresolved. The V gene lost 0 bases and the J gene lost 3 bases, with 8 bases spanning the gap. The germline V gene encodes CDR1 SGHTA and CDR2 FQGTGA. This CDR3 spans 14 amino acids. CDR3 coding DNA: TGTGCCAGCAGCTTAACAGGGTCGGACACTGAAGCTTTCTTT. This sequence encodes CASSLTGSDTEAFF.

The V gene is TRBV25-1, the J gene TRBJ1-2; no clear D gene. The CDR3 is 12 amino acids. Germline V lookup: CDR1 MGHDK, CDR2 SYGVNS. V dropped 6 bases and J dropped 1 base, with 6 bases sitting between them. CDR3 sequence: CASRGSNYGYTF. CDR3 nucleotides: TGTGCCAGCAGGGGCAGTAACTATGGCTACACCTTC.

This sequence joins TRBV4-2 and TRBJ1-2; no firm D call. CDR3 size: 14 residues. Germline V gene lookup returns CDR1 LGHNA and CDR2 YNFKEQ. The V end lost 0 bases, the J end lost 2 bases, and 7 bases lay between the germline ends. CDR3 in amino acids: CASSQEAENYGYTF. CDR3 nucleotides: TGTGCCAGCAGCCAAGAGGCCGAAAACTATGGCTACACCTTC.

This clone was seen a handful of times. This rearrangement joins TRBV9 to TRBJ2-7, with no clear D. Trimming shortened V by 0 bases and J by 3 bases, and 7 bases separated the two germline ends. The CDR3 contains 13 residues. CDR1 and CDR2 (germline): SGDLS, YYNGEE. The CDR3 sequence is CASSVVPGYEQYF. The CDR3 DNA follows: TGTGCCAGCAGCGTAGTACCGGGCTACGAGCAGTACTTC.